This TCR beta chain was documented in a study of blood T cell repertoires in COVID-19. Study context: Both acute and convalescent COVID-19 samples were obtained from the United States, Italy and Spain. The analysed material was cDNA or gDNA that came from T cells, B-cell-depleted T cells, or PBMCs.

In the original workflow: Estimates of nucleated cell counts were drawn from the amplification of reference gene primers. Repertoires were generated with immunoSEQ multiplex PCR, while TCRdb's copy carries only in-frame clones and drops some. That table supplies the V and J calls and clone size; D and trimming were determined from the DNA. In the table there are around 700,000 clones, just under 90% of which are singletons. Trimming removed 2 bases from V and 6 bases from J, with 13 bases in between. The CDR3 spans 14 residues. The V gene's germline CDR1 is SQVTM and CDR2 ANQGSEA. In its sample, this clone was seen once.

The rearrangement links TRBV29-1 to TRBJ2-2, with D perhaps TRBD2 (7 bases). This sequence was found in a woman between 18 and 30 years old with acute or convalescent COVID-19. Sequences were obtained from peripheral blood. The CDR3 spells CSVEMAGAAGELFF. For the CDR3, the DNA is TGCAGCGTTGAAATGGCGGGGGCGGCCGGGGAGCTGTTTTTT.